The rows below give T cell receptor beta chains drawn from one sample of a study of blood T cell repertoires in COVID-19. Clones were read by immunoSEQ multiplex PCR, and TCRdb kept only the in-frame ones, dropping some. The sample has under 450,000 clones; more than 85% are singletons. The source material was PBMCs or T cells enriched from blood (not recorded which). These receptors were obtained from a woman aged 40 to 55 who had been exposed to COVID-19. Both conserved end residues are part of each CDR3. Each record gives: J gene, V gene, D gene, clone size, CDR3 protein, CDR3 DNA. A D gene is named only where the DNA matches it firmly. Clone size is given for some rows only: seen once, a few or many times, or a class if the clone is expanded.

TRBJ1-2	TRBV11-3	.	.	CASSLGALVPYGYTF	TGTGCCAGCAGCTTAGGGGCGTTAGTTCCTTATGGCTACACCTTC
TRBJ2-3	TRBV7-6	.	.	CASSLLTGYTDTQYF	TGTGCCAGCAGCTTGTTGACGGGATACACAGATACGCAGTATTTT
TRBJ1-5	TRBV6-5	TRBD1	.	CASSLTGGPNQPQHF	TGTGCCAGCAGCTTGACAGGGGGCCCCAATCAGCCCCAGCATTTT
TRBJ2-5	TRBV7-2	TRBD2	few	CASSLGSGTLETQYF	TGTGCCAGCAGCTTAGGTAGCGGGACTCTAGAGACCCAGTACTTC
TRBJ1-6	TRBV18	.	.	CASSELDIVNSPLHF	TGTGCCAGCTCAGAATTGGACATAGTCAATTCACCCCTCCACTTT
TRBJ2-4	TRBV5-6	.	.	CASSLQGEVKNIQYF	TGTGCCAGCAGCTTACAGGGAGAGGTCAAAAACATTCAGTACTTC
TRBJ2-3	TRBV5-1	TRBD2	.	CASSPGTRVTDTQYF	TGCGCCAGCAGCCCCGGGACTAGAGTCACAGATACGCAGTATTTT
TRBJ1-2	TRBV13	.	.	CASSFRDRGYTF	TGTGCCAGCAGCTTCAGGGATCGTGGCTACACCTTC
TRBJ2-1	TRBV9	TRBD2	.	CASSVTSGIEQFF	TGTGCCAGCAGCGTTACGAGCGGGATCGAGCAGTTCTTC
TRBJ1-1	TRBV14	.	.	CASSQPGENTEAFF	TGTGCCAGCAGCCAGCCAGGCGAGAACACTGAAGCTTTCTTT
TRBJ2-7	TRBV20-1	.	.	CSASAFNSYEQYF	TGCAGTGCGAGTGCCTTTAACTCCTACGAGCAGTACTTC
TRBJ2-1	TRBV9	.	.	CASSVPPSGNEQFF	TGTGCCAGCAGCGTACCGCCGTCGGGCAATGAGCAGTTCTTC
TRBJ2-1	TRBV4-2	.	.	CASSGQGGAYNEQFF	TGTGCCAGCAGCGGACAGGGAGGGGCCTACAATGAGCAGTTCTTC
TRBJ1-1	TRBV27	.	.	CASLLTGPLKSDTEAFF	TGTGCCAGCTTGTTAACAGGCCCACTAAAAAGCGACACTGAAGCTTTCTTT
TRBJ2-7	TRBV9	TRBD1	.	CASSVAGQGAQEQYF	TGTGCCAGCAGCGTAGCGGGACAGGGGGCGCAGGAGCAGTACTTC
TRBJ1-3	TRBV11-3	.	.	CASSLGRTSGNTIYF	TGTGCCAGCAGCTTGGGCAGAACCTCTGGAAACACCATATATTTT
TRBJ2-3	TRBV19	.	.	CASSITGTTDTQYF	TGTGCCAGTAGTATAACGGGAACCACAGATACGCAGTATTTT
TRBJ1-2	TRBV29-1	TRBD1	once	CSGQGGLGNYGYTF	TGCAGCGGACAGGGAGGTCTGGGTAACTATGGCTACACCTTC
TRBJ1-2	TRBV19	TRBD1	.	CASSMFGAGGRSYGYTF	TGTGCCAGTAGTATGTTCGGGGCAGGGGGCAGGAGCTATGGCTACACCTTC
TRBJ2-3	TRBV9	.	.	CASSVAIPDTQYF	TGTGCCAGCAGCGTAGCCATCCCAGATACGCAGTATTTT
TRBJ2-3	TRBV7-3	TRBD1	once	CASSQRQGDTQYF	TGTGCCAGCAGCCAGCGACAGGGAGATACGCAGTATTTT
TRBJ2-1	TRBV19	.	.	CASSPDRSSYNEQFF	TGTGCCAGTAGCCCCGACAGAAGCTCCTACAATGAGCAGTTCTTC